A single TCR beta chain is shown here with its context. What it binds is not known. The beta constant-region primer was an equimolar mix of two oligonucleotides covering TRBC1 and TRBC2. Nested alpha and beta constant-region primers with the SP2 primer drove four PCR rounds on ligated cDNA. TCRdb re-called the UMI-ligation and nested PCR reads with MiXCR, one entry per CDR3 protein. The profile shows over 80,000 distinct CDR3 sequences, 10% to 12% of them singletons. This sample is drawn from a study of naive and memory T cell subsets. Findings and limits, study-wide: Especially in CD8 cells, naive repertoires contained a few larger clonotypes, possibly CD45RA-re-expressing memory cells.

The germline V gene encodes CDR1 MNHEY and CDR2 SVGEGT. V lost 6 bases to trimming and J lost 0 bases, with 17 bases between them. The CDR3 consists of 17 residues. The sequencing sample was made of naive CD4+ T cells from blood. The rearrangement joins TRBV6-2 or TRBV6-3 to TRBJ1-4; possible D gene TRBD1, 6 bases. This clonotype was sampled from a human donor in good health. The CDR3 protein is CASSTGFSAATNEKLFF. The CDR3 nucleotides read TGTGCCAGCAGCACAGGGTTTTCGGCCGCAACTAATGAAAAACTGTTTTTT.